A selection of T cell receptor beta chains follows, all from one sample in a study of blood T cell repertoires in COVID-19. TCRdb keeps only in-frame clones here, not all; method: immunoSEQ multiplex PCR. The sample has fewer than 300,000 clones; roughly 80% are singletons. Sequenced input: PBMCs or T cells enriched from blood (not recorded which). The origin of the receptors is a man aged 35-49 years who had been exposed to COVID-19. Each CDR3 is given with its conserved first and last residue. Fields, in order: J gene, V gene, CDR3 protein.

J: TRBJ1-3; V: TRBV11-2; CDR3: CASSAQTGANTIYF
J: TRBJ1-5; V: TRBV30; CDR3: CAWSAAEVSNQPQHF
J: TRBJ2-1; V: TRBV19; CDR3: CASSKSLAGGVAYNEQFF
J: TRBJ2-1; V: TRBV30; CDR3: CAWSDWNEQFF
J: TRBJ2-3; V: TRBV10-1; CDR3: CASSRSGWNTQYF
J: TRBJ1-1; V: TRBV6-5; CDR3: CASAVSFGGEAFF
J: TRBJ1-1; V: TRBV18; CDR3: CASSLGRSLNTEAFF
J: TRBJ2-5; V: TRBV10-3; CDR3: CAISESPSRGTQYF
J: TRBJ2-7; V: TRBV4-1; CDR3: CASSQALNFQQAYEQYF
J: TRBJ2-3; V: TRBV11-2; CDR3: CASSLDRLAGGTQYF
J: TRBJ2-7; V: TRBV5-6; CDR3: CASSQGQGAYEQYF
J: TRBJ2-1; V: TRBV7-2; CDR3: CASSFTSGSGPKQFF
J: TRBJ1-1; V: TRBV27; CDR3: CATQVRPGTEAFF
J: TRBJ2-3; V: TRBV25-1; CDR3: CASTPLGLAGLTDTQYF
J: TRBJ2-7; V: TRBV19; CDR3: CATVARQGVGEQYF
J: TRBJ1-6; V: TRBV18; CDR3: CASSGLRGESNSPLHF
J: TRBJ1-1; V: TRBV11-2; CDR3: CASSLQQGRNAFF
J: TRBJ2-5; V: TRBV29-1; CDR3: CSGISFTSGAYQETQYF
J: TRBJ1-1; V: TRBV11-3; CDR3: CASSGQGPTEAFF
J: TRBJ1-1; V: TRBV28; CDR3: CATTETGGVTEAFF
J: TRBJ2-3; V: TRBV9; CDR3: CASKGQGASDTQYF
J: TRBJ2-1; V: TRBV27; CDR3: CASSPTATSQYNEQFF
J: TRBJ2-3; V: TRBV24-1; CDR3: CATSAGAGATDTQYF
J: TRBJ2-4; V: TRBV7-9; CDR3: CASSFKGARGKNIQYF
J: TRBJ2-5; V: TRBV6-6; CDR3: CASSPPPSRRETQYF
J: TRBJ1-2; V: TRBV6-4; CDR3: CASSPGTGPRGYTF
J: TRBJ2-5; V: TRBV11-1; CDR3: CASSFSSGGEETQYF
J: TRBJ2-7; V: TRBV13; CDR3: CASSQGQQTYEQYF
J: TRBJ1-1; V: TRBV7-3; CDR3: CASSLPQAGGEAFF
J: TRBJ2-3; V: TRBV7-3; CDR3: CASSYTLAGGRATQYF
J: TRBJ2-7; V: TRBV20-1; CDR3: CSASSRREISYEQYF
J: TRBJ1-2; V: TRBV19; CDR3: CASSIPTGQGYGYTF
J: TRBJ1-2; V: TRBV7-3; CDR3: CASSLRAGQTIYGYTF
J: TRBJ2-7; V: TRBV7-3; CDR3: CPPTGKIYEQYF
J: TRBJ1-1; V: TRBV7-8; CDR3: CASSRRQGNTEAFF
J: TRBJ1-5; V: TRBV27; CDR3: CASSPDRGVGNQPQHF
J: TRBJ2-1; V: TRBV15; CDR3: CATSRDTLGTGSHEQFF
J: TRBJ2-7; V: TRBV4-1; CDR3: CASSPPRGRGSYEQYF
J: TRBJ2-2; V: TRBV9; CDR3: CASSVGGQGGTGELFF
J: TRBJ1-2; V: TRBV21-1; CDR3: CASSSEGAQGGYGYTF
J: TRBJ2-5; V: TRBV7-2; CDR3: CASSLGLAGGGETQYF